This entry lists 5 T cell receptor beta chains sequenced from one sample in a study of blood T cell repertoires in COVID-19. Libraries were prepared by immunoSEQ multiplex PCR; TCRdb keeps only in-frame clonotypes and omits some of them. Here the sample spans 150,000 to 180,000 clones, about 79% being singletons. Sequencing input: peripheral blood. These receptors were taken from a woman in her sixties or seventies with acute or convalescent COVID-19.

V is TRBV7-9 and J is TRBJ2-7; 10 bases are shared with TRBD1. Germline V lookup: CDR1 SEHNR, CDR2 FQNEAQ (reference sequence). With 5 bases clipped from V and 2 bases from J, the junction kept 6 bases outside the gene matches. This CDR3 has 15 residues. The CDR3 protein is CASSTRTGGAYEQYF. In DNA, the CDR3 is TGTGCCAGCAGCACCCGGACAGGGGGAGCCTACGAGCAGTACTTC.

This chain joins TRBV7-2 and TRBJ2-5, with 8 bases identical to TRBD1. This CDR3 is built from 14 residues. J was trimmed by 4 bases and V by 4 bases; bases with no gene match: 5. Germline CDR1 and CDR2: SGHTA and FQGNSA. The CDR3 sequence is CASSYGTGGETQYF. The CDR3 DNA sequence: TGTGCCAGCAGCTATGGAACAGGGGGAGAGACCCAGTACTTC.

The chain joins TRBV7-9 to TRBJ2-1; D possibly corresponds to TRBD1 (6 bases). The germline V gene encodes CDR1 SEHNR and CDR2 FQNEAQ (reference sequence). The V and J ends lost 2 bases and 7 bases respectively, with 12 bases between them. The CDR3 contains 14 residues. The CDR3 loop reads CASSLTGLVNEQFF. CDR3 DNA sequence: TGTGCCAGCAGCTTAACAGGGTTAGTAAATGAGCAGTTCTTC.

This chain links TRBV3-1 (or the pseudogene TRBV3-2) with TRBJ2-5; 11 positions agree with TRBD2. The trim removed 3 bases at V and 5 bases at J, leaving 5 bases unmatched. CDR3 length: 15 amino acids. The germline CDR1 and CDR2 sequences are LGHDT and YNNKEL (reference sequence). CDR3 nucleotides: TGTGCCAGCAGCCAGTTTAGCGGGGGGGCGGAGACCCAGTACTTC. Protein sequence: CASSQFSGGAETQYF.

The V gene is TRBV21-1, the J gene TRBJ2-7; TRBD1, the D gene given by the table, was not confirmed from the DNA. TRBV21-1 is tagged as a pseudogene. The CDR3 covers 19 residues. The CDR3 loop is CASSKEIPPGQGSSYEQYV. The CDR3 coding sequence is TGTGCCAGCAGCAAAGAGATTCCGCCCGGGCAGGGGAGCTCCTACGAGCAGTACGTC.